The 20 T cell receptor beta chains below come from one sample, sequenced in a study of blood T cell repertoires in COVID-19 (TCRdb year 2020). Receptor amplification or capture employed the immunoSEQ multiplex PCR assay. Here the immuneACCESS table is served through TCRdb, limited to in-frame sequences with V and J called. Missing clones are a known gap in these copies; in checked studies unresolved V genes cover under half, and the rest lacks a known reason. The sample table shows roughly 290,000 clones, and 70% to 90% are seen once. 9.5% to 15% of the sample is in the top ten clones. Sequencing was done on a sample of peripheral blood. These receptor sequences come from a woman between 55 and 75 years old with acute or convalescent COVID-19.

This chain links TRBV6-5 with TRBJ2-7; D is perhaps TRBD1 (6 bases). Deletions cut 5 bases from V and 6 bases from J, with 17 bases between. Germline V gene data show CDR1 as MNHEY and CDR2 as SVGAGI. This CDR3 contains 14 residues. The CDR3 nucleotides are TGTGCCAGCAGTCGACAGGAACCCTTCTCCGAGCAGTACTTC. Encoded protein: CASSRQEPFSEQYF.

The chain joins TRBV5-1 to TRBJ2-7; D gene ambiguous. Germline V gene sequence: CDR1 SGHRS, CDR2 YFSETQ. V lost 3 bases and J 1 base, leaving 5 bases between the germline ends. CDR3 length equals 12 residues. In nucleotides, the CDR3 is TGCGCCAGCAGCTACGGGTCCTACGAGCAGTACTTC. It translates to CASSYGSYEQYF.

The chain is built from TRBV3-1 (or the pseudogene TRBV3-2) and TRBJ2-6; D not resolved. Trimming pared 5 bases from V and 0 bases from J, leaving 5 bases between. This CDR3 comprises 14 residues. Germline values: CDR1 LGHDT, CDR2 YNNKEL (reference sequence). The CDR3 region has the DNA TGTGCCAGCAGCATAGACTCTGGGGCCAACGTCCTGACTTTC. Translating gives CASSIDSGANVLTF.

This clone was found once. CDR3 coding DNA: TGTGCCAGCAGTCCAGATAATAGCAATCAGCCCCAGCATTTT. It codes for CASSPDNSNQPQHF. The J gene is TRBJ1-5, the V gene TRBV6-2 or TRBV6-3; D is undetermined. Germline assignment: CDR1 MNHEY and CDR2 SVGEGT. The CDR3 consists of 14 residues. Trimming left V 5 bases short and J 0 bases short, with 8 bases between.

This sequence joins TRBV27 and TRBJ1-4; weak D call: TRBD1 (6 bases). Germline lookup yields CDR1 MNHEY and CDR2 SMNVEV (reference sequence). The CDR3 length is 14 residues. V was cut by 1 base and J by 7 bases, with 10 bases left in between. The CDR3 DNA reads as TGTGCCAGCAGTTTATGGGGGCTTGGTGAAAAACTGTTTTTT. Translated: CASSLWGLGEKLFF.

The chain is built from TRBV9 and TRBJ1-1, with D possibly being TRBD1 (6 bases). Germline V CDR1 and CDR2: SGDLS, YYNGEE. Trimming shortened V by 4 bases and J by 7 bases, and 14 bases separated the two germline ends. The CDR3 totals 13 residues. The CDR3 DNA follows: TGTGCCAGCAGCCCCCCGGGGACATATGAAGCTTTCTTT. It translates to CASSPPGTYEAFF.

The rearrangement links TRBV4-3 to TRBJ1-2; D is perhaps TRBD1 (5 bases). This CDR3 is 15 amino acids long. The germline CDR1 and CDR2 sequences are LGHNA and YSLEER. The V gene lost 0 bases and the J gene lost 3 bases, with 11 bases spanning the gap. The CDR3 DNA reads as TGCGCCAGCAGCCAAGATCGGGGGGAGTACTATGGCTACACCTTC. The encoded protein is CASSQDRGEYYGYTF.

This chain links TRBV29-1 with TRBJ2-7, with 9 nucleotides matching TRBD1. CDR3 length: 15 residues. The trim removed 1 base at V and 2 bases at J, leaving 6 bases unmatched. The V gene's germline CDR1 is SQVTM and CDR2 ANQGSEA. CDR3 coding DNA: TGCAGCGTTGAAGGAATACAGGGGGCACCCTACGAGCAGTACTTC. As protein: CSVEGIQGAPYEQYF.

This CDR3 reads CARTEESRDRSSYNSPLHF. CDR3 bases: TGTGCCAGAACGGAAGAATCCCGGGACAGGAGCTCCTATAATTCACCCCTCCACTTT. The chain uses TRBV5-3 and TRBJ1-6; 8 positions agree with TRBD1. TRBV5-3 is given ORF status, its function remaining uncertain. The CDR3 runs to 19 residues. The V segment lost 6 bases and the J segment 0 bases; nucleotides outside the gene matches: 14.

The chain employs TRBV7-9 and TRBJ1-3, with D possibly matching TRBD1 (5 bases). Germline V CDR1 and CDR2: SEHNR, FQNEAQ (reference sequence). Trimming left V 0 bases short and J 4 bases short, with 7 bases between. The CDR3 length is 14 residues. This chain's CDR3 is CASSLAGGGNTIYF. The CDR3, as DNA: TGTGCCAGCAGCTTAGCCGGGGGAGGAAACACCATATATTTT.

The CDR3 reads CASRKDFGRGTYEQYF. The CDR3 DNA is TGTGCCAGCAGAAAGGACTTCGGGAGGGGGACCTACGAGCAGTACTTC. J is TRBJ2-7 and V is TRBV18; 8 positions agree with TRBD2. The CDR3 extends over 16 amino acids. The V segment lost 8 bases and the J segment 2 bases; nucleotides outside the gene matches: 14. Germline V gene data show CDR1 as KGHSH and CDR2 as LQKENI.

For this clone: An end of the junction does not agree with germline; a read error may underlie this. V and J are TRBV4-1 and TRBJ1-2, with D possibly being TRBD1 (5 bases). The CDR3 has 15 amino acids. The V gene's germline CDR1 is MGHRA and CDR2 YSYEKL. The CDR3 sequence: CASSQEVRGNFGYTF. DNA for the CDR3: TGCGCCAGCAGCCAAGAGGTCCGGGGGAACTTTGGCTACACCTTC.

The chain combines TRBV6-6 with TRBJ2-4; D is perhaps TRBD1 (5 bases). CDR1 is MNHNY, CDR2 SVGAGI, per germline (reference sequence). CDR3 size: 12 residues. The V and J ends lost 6 bases and 7 bases respectively, with 10 bases between them. CDR3: CASSSTANIQYF. CDR3 DNA sequence: TGTGCCAGCAGCTCGACAGCGAACATTCAGTACTTC.

J is TRBJ1-2 and V is TRBV19; 9 bases agree with TRBD1. CDR3 length equals 14 residues. Trimming removed 3 bases from V and 6 bases from J; junction bases left unmatched: 5. The V gene's germline CDR1 is LNHDA and CDR2 SQIVND (reference sequence). CDR3 DNA sequence: TGTGCCAGTAGTATCCTAGGACAGGGGCATGGCTACACCTTC. As protein: CASSILGQGHGYTF.

Comment on this clone: The CDR3 does not close with the conserved phenylalanine or tryptophan, likely indicating a read error. The DNA is omitted, as the CDR3 cannot be located on it reliably, and the CDR3 follows TCRdb's listing. The chain couples TRBV15 to TRBJ1-2. The CDR3 adds up to 11 amino acids, both ends counted. From germline, CDR1 is LNHNV and CDR2 YYDKDF (reference sequence). This CDR3 is CATSRDSISAV.

This chain connects TRBV19 to TRBJ2-3, with D possibly matching TRBD2 (5 bases). This CDR3 has 13 amino acids. The V end was cut by 7 bases, the J end by 5 bases, with 13 bases between. CDR1 and CDR2 (germline): LNHDA, SQIVND (reference sequence). CDR3 coding DNA: TGTGCCAGTAAACCGGACTCCGAAGATACGCAGTATTTT. It yields the protein CASKPDSEDTQYF.

The chain has TRBV5-1 and TRBJ2-1; D perhaps matches TRBD1 (6 bases). The germline gives CDR1 SGHRS, CDR2 YFSETQ. CDR3 length: 17 residues. Trimming cost V 4 bases and J 0 bases, with 17 bases left between them. CDR3 coding DNA: TGCGCCAGCAGCCAACGGACAGAGAGGAGCTCCTACAATGAGCAGTTCTTC. Its translation: CASSQRTERSSYNEQFF. Filled out from reference TRBV5-1 and TRBJ2-1, the complete variable domain reads KAGVTQTPRYLIKTRGQQVTLSCSPISGHRSVSWYQQTPGQGLQFLFEYFSETQRNKGNFPGRFSGRQFSNSRSEMNVSTLELGDSALYLCASSQRTERSSYNEQFFGPGTRLTVL.

V usage is TRBV2 and J usage is TRBJ1-1; no reliable D call. The V gene's germline CDR1 is SNHLY and CDR2 FYNNEI. The CDR3 length is 15 residues. Trimming removed 6 bases from V and 1 base from J, with 15 bases in between. The CDR3 sequence is CASRIEEATNTEAFF. The CDR3 DNA reads TGTGCCAGCAGGATCGAAGAAGCCACGAACACTGAAGCTTTCTTT.

The chain links TRBV3-1 (or the pseudogene TRBV3-2) to TRBJ2-1, with TRBD2 as a possible D gene (5 bases). Trimming removed 4 bases at V and 9 bases at J, with 13 bases between. Germline assignment: CDR1 LGHDT and CDR2 YNNKEL (reference sequence). The CDR3 totals 13 residues. CDR3 residues: CASSPRTEAEQFF. CDR3 nucleotide sequence: TGTGCCAGCAGCCCGAGAACGGAGGCTGAGCAGTTCTTC.

V and J are TRBV5-1 and TRBJ1-1; D not certain. V dropped 4 bases and J dropped 1 base, with 8 bases sitting between them. Germline CDR1 reads SGHRS; CDR2 reads YFSETQ. The CDR3 has 13 residues. CDR3 nucleotides: TGCGCCAGCAGCACCGGCGGGAACACTGAAGCTTTCTTT. It encodes CASSTGGNTEAFF. The whole variable domain, filled in from reference TRBV5-1 and TRBJ1-1, reads KAGVTQTPRYLIKTRGQQVTLSCSPISGHRSVSWYQQTPGQGLQFLFEYFSETQRNKGNFPGRFSGRQFSNSRSEMNVSTLELGDSALYLCASSTGGNTEAFFGQGTRLTVV.